The sequence of this TCR beta chain was determined in a study of blood T cells in healthy people across ages. Sample-barcoded 5' priming and a J-beta primer mix drove a second PCR of roughly 6 to 12 cycles. MiXCR was run by TCRdb on the 5' RACE reads, yielding one entry per CDR3 protein. The sample comprises roughly 1,300,000 distinct CDR3 sequences, around 59% of which are singletons, and 6.7% rests with the top ten. V shed 0 bases and J shed 3 bases, with 9 bases lying between them. Germline CDR1 and CDR2: SGHRS and YFSETQ. The CDR3 length is 14 residues. Sequenced: blood. This sequence originates from a man between 18 and 35 years old in good health. The rearrangement links TRBV5-1 to TRBJ1-2; possible D gene TRBD1, 6 bases. The CDR3 region has the DNA TGCGCCAGCAGCTTGGAAACAGGGTACTATGGCTACACCTTC. Translating it yields CASSLETGYYGYTF.